Below, 14 T cell receptor beta chains from the same sample are listed, as sequenced in a study of molecular identifiers for immune sequencing clone quantification. MiXCR was run by TCRdb on the PCR reads, yielding one entry per CDR3 protein. The repertoire holds around 320,000 distinct CDR3 sequences, with roughly 24% as singletons. What was sequenced was naive CD8+ T cells from blood, with Jurkat cell RNA spiked in. As for subset: FACS-sorted CD8+CD4-CCR7+CD45RA+ naive T cells. The source is a human donor in good health. Some libraries in this study had Jurkat cell RNA spiked in.

Ten or more counts support this clonotype. The chain links TRBV27 to TRBJ2-6; D remains ambiguous. V gave up 2 bases and J gave up 0 bases, with 8 bases separating them. The CDR3 spans 16 residues. In germline, CDR1 is MNHEY, CDR2 SMNVEV (reference sequence). The CDR3 DNA sequence: TGTGCCAGCAGTTTAATTACTCCCTCTGGGGCCAACGTCCTGACTTTC. It yields the protein CASSLITPSGANVLTF.

About this clonotype itself: The germline gene is not matched at one end of the junction; a read error may be the cause. The gene calls are TRBV28 and TRBJ2-7; the D is unclear. This CDR3 is 17 amino acids long. Germline CDR1 reads MDHEN; CDR2 reads SYDVKM. CDR3 protein: CASSPLQLTNQQYEQYF. CDR3 in DNA: TGTGCCAGCAGTCCCCTCCAACTAACAAACCAACAATACGAACAGTACTTC.

The chain recombines TRBV6-1 with TRBJ2-7; 10 nucleotides align to TRBD1. CDR1 and CDR2 from the germline V gene are MNHNS and SASEGT. The CDR3 is 14 amino acids. V dropped 1 base and J dropped 3; count of bases not matched to a gene: 0. This chain's CDR3 is CASSEGTGGYEQYF. CDR3 nucleotide sequence: TGTGCCAGCAGTGAAGGGACAGGGGGCTACGAGCAGTACTTC.

This clonotype was found once. A single base separates this from a much larger clone, so it may be a read error. This chain links TRBV6-5 with TRBJ2-3; unclear D gene. The CDR3 has 11 amino acids. Germline V CDR1 and CDR2: MNHEY, SVGAGI. The CDR3 nucleotides are TGTGCCATCCCCTCTAGGGATATGCAGTATTTT. This translates into CAIPSRDMQYF.

The rearrangement joins TRBV5-6 to TRBJ2-3; 8 nucleotides agree with TRBD2. The germline V gene has CDR1 SGHDT and CDR2 YYEEEE. The CDR3 runs 16 residues. J gave up 4 bases and V 2 bases, and 9 bases lay outside the gene matches. CDR3 sequence (DNA): TGTGCCAGCAGCTTCACAGCGGGAGTCGAGGCAGATACGCAGTATTTT. Its protein is CASSFTAGVEADTQYF.

In its sample, this clonotype was seen a few times. The chain links TRBV6-2 or TRBV6-3 to TRBJ2-3; D is unclear. Looked up from germline, CDR1 is MNHEY and CDR2 is SVGEGT. The germline V and J ends were trimmed by 5 bases and 4 bases, with 16 bases remaining between them. The length of the CDR3 is 15 residues. This chain's CDR3 is CASSPQEFRSDTQYF. The CDR3 region has the DNA TGTGCCAGCAGTCCTCAGGAGTTCCGATCAGATACGCAGTATTTT.

The chain recombines TRBV7-6 with TRBJ2-5; no clear D. Looked up from germline, CDR1 is SGHVS and CDR2 is FNYEAQ. This CDR3 is built from 14 residues. The ends were cut back, 5 bases at V and 0 bases at J, with 10 bases in the middle. The CDR3, as DNA: TGTGCCAGCAGCCCGACGTTGTACCAAGAGACCCAGTACTTC. It translates to CASSPTLYQETQYF.

The rearrangement uses TRBV12-3 or TRBV12-4 and TRBJ1-2; D is ambiguous. The CDR3 totals 12 residues. V was trimmed by 7 bases and J by 1 base, leaving 7 bases between them. DNA of the CDR3: TGTGCCAGCAATTTGGTTAACTATGGCTACACCTTC. This encodes CASNLVNYGYTF.

This clonotype appeared many times. The rearrangement uses TRBV12-3 or TRBV12-4 and TRBJ2-4; 8 bases are a match to TRBD1. This CDR3 comprises 15 residues. With 5 bases clipped from V and 4 bases from J, the junction kept 7 bases outside the gene matches. The CDR3 DNA reads as TGTGCCAGCAGTCCGCCGACAGGGGCTAAAAACATTCAGTACTTC. It translates to CASSPPTGAKNIQYF.

This chain joins TRBV20-1 and TRBJ2-5; D may be TRBD2 (6 bases). Germline values: CDR1 DFQATT, CDR2 SNEGSKA (reference sequence). With 3 bases removed from V and 5 bases from J, the gap between germline ends came to 19 bases. CDR3 size: 15 residues. CDR3 DNA: TGCAGTGCTAGCCCAGCACCGGGGGTTAGGGAGACCCAGTACTTC. It translates to CSASPAPGVRETQYF.

This clonotype showed up just a few times. This chain joins TRBV4-1 and TRBJ2-7; unclear D gene. The CDR3 totals 14 residues. From germline, CDR1 is MGHRA and CDR2 YSYEKL. Trimming took off 0 bases at V and 2 bases at J, with 8 bases between the two ends. The CDR3 DNA sequence: TGCGCCAGCAGCCAAGATTCTGGGCCCTACGAGCAGTACTTC. Translation gives CASSQDSGPYEQYF.

This clonotype was seen at least ten times. The J gene is TRBJ1-1, the V gene TRBV12-3 or TRBV12-4; D gene unclear. The CDR3 has 15 amino acids. The V gene lost 5 bases and the J gene lost 0 bases, with 13 bases spanning the gap. The CDR3: CASSNYSLLNTEAFF. DNA of the CDR3: TGTGCCAGCAGTAATTACAGCCTCCTGAACACTGAAGCTTTCTTT.

This clonotype has just a few counts. CDR3 sequence: CASSFDAALVQAFF. The DNA of the CDR3 is TGTGCCAGCAGCTTTGACGCGGCGCTGGTTCAAGCTTTCTTT. V usage is TRBV7-9 and J usage is TRBJ1-1, with D unresolved. This CDR3 region has 14 residues. Trimming stripped 3 bases from V and 9 bases from J, with 17 bases between. The germline V gene has CDR1 SEHNR and CDR2 FQNEAQ (reference sequence).

This clonotype was found many times. This chain connects TRBV27 to TRBJ2-3, with D possibly TRBD2 on 5 matching bases. The CDR3 is 12 amino acids. Trimming took 11 bases from V and 8 from J, leaving 17 bases between them. Germline V lookup: CDR1 MNHEY, CDR2 SMNVEV (reference sequence). This CDR3 reads CAVLGPEGTQYF. The CDR3 DNA sequence: TGTGCCGTCCTTGGGCCAGAGGGTACGCAGTATTTT.